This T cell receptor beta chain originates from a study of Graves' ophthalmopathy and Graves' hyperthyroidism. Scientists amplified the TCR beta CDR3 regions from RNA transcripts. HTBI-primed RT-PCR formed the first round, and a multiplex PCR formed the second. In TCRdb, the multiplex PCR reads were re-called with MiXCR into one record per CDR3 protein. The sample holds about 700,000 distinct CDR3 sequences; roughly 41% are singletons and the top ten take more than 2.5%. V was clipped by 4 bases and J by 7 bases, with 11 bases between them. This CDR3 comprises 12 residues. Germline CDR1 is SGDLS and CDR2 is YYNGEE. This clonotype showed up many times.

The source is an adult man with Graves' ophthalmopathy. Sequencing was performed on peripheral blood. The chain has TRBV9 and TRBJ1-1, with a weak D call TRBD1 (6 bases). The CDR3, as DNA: TGTGCCAGCAGCAACCGAGGGGGTGAAGCTTTCTTT. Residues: CASSNRGGEAFF. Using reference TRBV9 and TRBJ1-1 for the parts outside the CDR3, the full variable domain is DSGVTQTPKHLITATGQRVTLRCSPRSGDLSVYWYQQSLDQGLQFLIQYYNGEERAKGNILERFSAQQFPDLHSELNLSSLELGDSALYFCASSNRGGEAFFGQGTRLTVV.